This T cell receptor (beta chain) was recovered during a study of shared T cell receptors in the human thymus. This clone has just one count. Repertoires were generated with immunoSEQ multiplex PCR, while TCRdb's copy carries only in-frame clones and drops some. In the table there are around 67,000 clones, over 90% of which are singletons. There are 18 residues in the CDR3. Germline V gene data show CDR1 as SGHTA and CDR2 as FQGNSA. J gave up 4 bases and V 4 bases, and 17 bases lay outside the gene matches. This TCR derives from a human donor. The genes are TRBV7-2 and TRBJ2-7; TRBD1 matches 9 bases. Sample: thymocytes. CDR3 residues: CASSSSRDRAWGVYEQYF. DNA for the CDR3: TGTGCCAGCAGCTCGTCCCGGGACAGGGCATGGGGTGTGTACGAGCAGTACTTC. The whole variable domain, remainder taken from reference TRBV7-2 and TRBJ2-7, is GAGVSQSPSNKVTEKGKDVELRCDPISGHTALYWYRQSLGQGLEFLIYFQGNSAPDKSGLPSDRFSAERTGGSVSTLTIQRTQQEDSAVYLCASSSSRDRAWGVYEQYFGPGTRLTVT.